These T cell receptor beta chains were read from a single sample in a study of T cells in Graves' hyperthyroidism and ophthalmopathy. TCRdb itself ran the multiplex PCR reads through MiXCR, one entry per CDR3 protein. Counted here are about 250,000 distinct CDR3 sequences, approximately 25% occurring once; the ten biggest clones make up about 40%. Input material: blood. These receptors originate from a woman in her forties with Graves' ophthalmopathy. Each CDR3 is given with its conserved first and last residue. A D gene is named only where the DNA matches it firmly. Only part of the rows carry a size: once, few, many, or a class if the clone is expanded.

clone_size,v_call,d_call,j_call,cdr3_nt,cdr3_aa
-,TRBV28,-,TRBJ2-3,TGTGCCAGCAGTCCACCGCGGGTAGAGTCTAGCACAGATACGCAGTATTTT,CASSPPRVESSTDTQYF
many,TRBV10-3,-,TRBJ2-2,TGTGCCATCAGTGAGTCCTCCCTTGAACAGGGGAACACCGGGGAGCTGTTTTTT,CAISESSLEQGNTGELFF
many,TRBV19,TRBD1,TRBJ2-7,TGTGCCACTACCGGGACAGAGTACTTC,CATTGTEYF
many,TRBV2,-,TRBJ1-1,TGTGCCAGCAGTCCGCCAGTGCTGCCTGAAGCTTTCTTT,CASSPPVLPEAFF
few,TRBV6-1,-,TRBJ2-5,TGTGCCAGCAGCTTGGTCTTGGTTGGCGGGCAAGAGACCCAGTACTTC,CASSLVLVGGQETQYF
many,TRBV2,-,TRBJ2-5,TGTGCCAGCAGTGAGCTTCTTCGGGAAGAAGAGACCCAGTACTTC,CASSELLREEETQYF
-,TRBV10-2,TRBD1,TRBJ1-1,TGCGCCAGCAGCGACCCGGGACAGGGGCGCACTGAAGCTTTCTTT,CASSDPGQGRTEAFF
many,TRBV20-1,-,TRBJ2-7,TGCAGTGCTCGGACTTCCTACGAGCAGTACTTC,CSARTSYEQYF
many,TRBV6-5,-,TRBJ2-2,TGTGCCAGCAGTTTACGTATCGCGAACACCGGGGAGCTGTTTTTT,CASSLRIANTGELFF
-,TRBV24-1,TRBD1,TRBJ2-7,TGTGCCACCAGTGACCCCGGACAGGGTAAGAACGAGCAGTACTTC,CATSDPGQGKNEQYF
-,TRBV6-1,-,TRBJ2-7,TGTGCCAGCAGTGAACAACCTGCTGCCGACGAGCAGTACTTC,CASSEQPAADEQYF
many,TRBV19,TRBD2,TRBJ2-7,TGTGCCAGTAGTATTGTCGCTAGCGGGTCCTACGAGCAGTACTTC,CASSIVASGSYEQYF
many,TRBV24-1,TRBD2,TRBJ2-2,TGTGCCACCAGTGATACAACCGGAGGACTAGCGCCGAACACCGGGGAGCTGTTTTTT,CATSDTTGGLAPNTGELFF
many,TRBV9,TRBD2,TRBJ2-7,TGTGCCAGCAGCGCCAAAGCGGGAGGCGACGAGCAGTACTTC,CASSAKAGGDEQYF
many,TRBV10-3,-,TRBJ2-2,TGTGCCATCTCCCCGTGGGCACACAACACCGGGGAGCTGTTTTTT,CAISPWAHNTGELFF
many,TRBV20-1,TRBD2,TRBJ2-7,TGCAGTGCTGACGGGACTAGCGGGAGGCCCTCCTACGAGCAGTACTTC,CSADGTSGRPSYEQYF
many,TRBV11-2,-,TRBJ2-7,TGTGCCAGCAGCTTAGATCGTGGGTTTCTTTCCTCGGACATACCAGAGCAGTACTTC,CASSLDRGFLSSDIPEQYF
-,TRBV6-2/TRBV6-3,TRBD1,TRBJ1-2,TGTGCCAGCAGTTACGGCAGGGGGAGAGGCTACACCTTC,CASSYGRGRGYTF
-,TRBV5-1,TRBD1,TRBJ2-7,TGCGCCAGCAGCGGCCCCGGGACAGGCCCTGGTGAGCAGTACTTC,CASSGPGTGPGEQYF
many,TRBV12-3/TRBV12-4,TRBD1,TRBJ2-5,TGTGCCAGCAGTTTAGGCCAGGGGGTAGAGACCCAGTACTTC,CASSLGQGVETQYF
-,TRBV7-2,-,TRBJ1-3,TGTGCCAGCAGCTTAGCTTGGGGGACGGATCCTGGAAACACCATATATTTT,CASSLAWGTDPGNTIYF
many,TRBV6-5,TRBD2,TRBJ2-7,TGTGCCAGCAGCGGGGGAGGGACCTCCTACGAGCAGTACTTC,CASSGGGTSYEQYF
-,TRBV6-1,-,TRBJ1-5,TGTGCCAGCAGTCTTCAGGGTAGGAGCAATCAGCCCCAGCATTTT,CASSLQGRSNQPQHF
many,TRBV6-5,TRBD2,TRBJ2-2,TGTGCCAGCAGTTACCTAGGACTAGCTTTAAATGGAAAAAACACCGGGGAGCTGTTTTTT,CASSYLGLALNGKNTGELFF
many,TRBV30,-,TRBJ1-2,TGTGCCTGGACGGGCCTTCGGGTGGATGGCTACACCTTC,CAWTGLRVDGYTF
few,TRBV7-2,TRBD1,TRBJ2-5,TGTGCCAGCAGCACTGTGACAGGGCAGGGAGAGACCCAGTACTTC,CASSTVTGQGETQYF
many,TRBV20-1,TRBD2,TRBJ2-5,TGCAGTGCTAGGGCACCCATAGCGGGAGCCTTGGAGACCCAGTACTTC,CSARAPIAGALETQYF
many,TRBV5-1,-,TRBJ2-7,TGCGCCAGCAGCTTCGGGGCAACGACAGGCTCCTACGAGCAGTACTTC,CASSFGATTGSYEQYF
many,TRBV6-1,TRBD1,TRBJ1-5,TGTGCCAGCAGTGAGCGACAGGGCCTTAGCAATCAGCCCCAGCATTTT,CASSERQGLSNQPQHF
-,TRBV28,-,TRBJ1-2,TGTGCCAGCAGTACAGGTCTATTTAACTATGGCTACACCTTC,CASSTGLFNYGYTF
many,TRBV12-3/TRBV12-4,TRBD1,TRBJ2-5,TGTGCCAGCACCTTCGACAGGGGGAGCGAGACCCAGTACTTC,CASTFDRGSETQYF
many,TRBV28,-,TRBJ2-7,TGTGCCAGCTTGGGCAAGGGGATCTTTGACGAGCAGTACTTC,CASLGKGIFDEQYF
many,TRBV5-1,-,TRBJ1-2,TGCGCCAGCAGCGCCGCCGCCCGCTACACCTTC,CASSAAARYTF
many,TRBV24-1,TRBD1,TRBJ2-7,TGTGCCACCTGTGACTCCAACAGGGGCTGGTACTTC,CATCDSNRGWYF
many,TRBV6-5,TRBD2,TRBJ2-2,TGTGCCAGCAGTTATATAGCGGGAGGTGGGACCGGGGAGCTGTTTTTT,CASSYIAGGGTGELFF
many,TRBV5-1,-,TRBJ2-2,TGCGCCAGCAGCGAAGAACCCACCGGGGAGCTGTTTTTT,CASSEEPTGELFF
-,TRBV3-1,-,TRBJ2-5,TGTGCCAGCAGCCAAGATATGTTGGGTACTGGGGTCCAAGAGACCCAGTACTTC,CASSQDMLGTGVQETQYF
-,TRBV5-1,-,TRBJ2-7,TGCGCCAGCAGCCATGACAGCTCCTACGAGCAGTACTTC,CASSHDSSYEQYF
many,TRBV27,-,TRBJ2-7,TGTGCCAGCAGTTCGCCCCGGGACGGCTCCTACGAGCAGTACTTC,CASSSPRDGSYEQYF
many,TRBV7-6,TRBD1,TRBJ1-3,TGTGCCAGCAGGGACAGGGAAACAAACATCATATATTTT,CASRDRETNIIYF
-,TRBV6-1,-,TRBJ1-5,TGTGCCAGCGGCCGGGAACGGGATCAGCCCCAGCATTTT,CASGRERDQPQHF
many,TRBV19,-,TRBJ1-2,TGTGCCAGTAGTATCCGGGACCGAGCCTATGGCTACACCTTC,CASSIRDRAYGYTF
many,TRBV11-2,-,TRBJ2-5,TGTGCCAGCAGCTTAGAATACGGGGGGCACCAAGAGACCCAGTACTTC,CASSLEYGGHQETQYF
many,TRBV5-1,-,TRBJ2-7,TGCGCCAGCAGCTTATCAGGGTTGAGCTCCTACGAGCAGTACTTC,CASSLSGLSSYEQYF
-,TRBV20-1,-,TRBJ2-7,TGCAGTGCAACCCGGGACGGGAGCTCCTACGAGCAGTACTTC,CSATRDGSSYEQYF
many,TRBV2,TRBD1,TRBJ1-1,TGTGCCAAATCACCCGGGACAGGGGTTTTCGGCACTGAAGCTTTCTTT,CAKSPGTGVFGTEAFF
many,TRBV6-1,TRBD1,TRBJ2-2,TGTGCCAGCCCCAGGGGGTCCGGGGAGCTGTTTTTT,CASPRGSGELFF
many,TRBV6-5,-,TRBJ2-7,TGTGCCAGCAGTTACGGTGACGGGGAGCAGTACTTC,CASSYGDGEQYF
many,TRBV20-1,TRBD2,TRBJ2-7,TGCAGTGCTAGAGGGATAACCTCGAGACTAGCGGGAGTGTACGAGCAGTACTTC,CSARGITSRLAGVYEQYF
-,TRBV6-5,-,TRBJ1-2,TGTGCCAGCAGTTACAGGATTTCCTACGGCTACACCTTC,CASSYRISYGYTF
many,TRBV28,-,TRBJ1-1,TGTGCCAGCATTAGGGCCCTGAACACTGAAGCTTTCTTT,CASIRALNTEAFF
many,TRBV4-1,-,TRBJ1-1,TGCGCCAGCAGCCAACCCGGACAGATGAACACTGAAGCTTTCTTT,CASSQPGQMNTEAFF